Detailed here is one TCR beta chain. Other DNA variants within this sample encode the same CDR3. This specimen comes from a study of control samples from healthy donors and cancer patients. Some clones are missing from TCRdb's copy, which holds only in-frame ones; the method was immunoSEQ multiplex PCR. The sample yields approximately 170,000 clones, about 93% seen once. Sequencing used blood. The TCR comes from a woman in her fifties or sixties in good health.

CDR3 bases: TGCGCCAGCAGTGTAGGGTCTGGAAACACCATATATTTT. Translation gives CASSVGSGNTIYF. V gene TRBV5-1 combines with J gene TRBJ1-3; D remains ambiguous. Germline V lookup: CDR1 SGHRS, CDR2 YFSETQ. The V and J ends lost 5 bases and 1 base respectively, with 7 bases between them. The CDR3 runs to 13 residues.